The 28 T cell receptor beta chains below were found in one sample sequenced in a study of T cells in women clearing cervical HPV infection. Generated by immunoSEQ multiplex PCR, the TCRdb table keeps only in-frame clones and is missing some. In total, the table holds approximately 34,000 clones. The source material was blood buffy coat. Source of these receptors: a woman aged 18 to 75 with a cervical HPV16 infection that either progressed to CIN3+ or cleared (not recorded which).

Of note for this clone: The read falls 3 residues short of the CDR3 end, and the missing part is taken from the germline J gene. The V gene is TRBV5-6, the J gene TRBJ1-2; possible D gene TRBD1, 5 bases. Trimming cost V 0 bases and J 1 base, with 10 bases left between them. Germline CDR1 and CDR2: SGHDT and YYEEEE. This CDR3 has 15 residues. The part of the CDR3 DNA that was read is TGTGCCAGCAGCTTGGGCAGGGAACATAACTATGGC. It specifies CASSLGREHNYG. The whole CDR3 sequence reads CASSLGREHNYGYTF.

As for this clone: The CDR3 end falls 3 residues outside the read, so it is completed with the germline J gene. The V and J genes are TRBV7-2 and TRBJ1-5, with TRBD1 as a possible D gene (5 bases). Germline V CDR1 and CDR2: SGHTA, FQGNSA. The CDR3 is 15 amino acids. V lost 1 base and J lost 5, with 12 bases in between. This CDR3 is CASSLGGREDQPQHF. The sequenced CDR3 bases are TGTGCCAGCAGCTTAGGGGGCCGGGAGGATCAGCCC.

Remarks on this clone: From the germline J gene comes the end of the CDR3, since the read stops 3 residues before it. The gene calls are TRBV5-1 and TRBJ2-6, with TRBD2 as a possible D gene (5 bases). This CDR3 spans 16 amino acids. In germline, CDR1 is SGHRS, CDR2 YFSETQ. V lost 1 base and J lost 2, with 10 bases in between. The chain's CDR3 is CASSLFSTTGANVLTF. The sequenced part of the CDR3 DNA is TGCGCCAGCAGCTTGTTTTCGACTACTGGGGCCAACGTC.

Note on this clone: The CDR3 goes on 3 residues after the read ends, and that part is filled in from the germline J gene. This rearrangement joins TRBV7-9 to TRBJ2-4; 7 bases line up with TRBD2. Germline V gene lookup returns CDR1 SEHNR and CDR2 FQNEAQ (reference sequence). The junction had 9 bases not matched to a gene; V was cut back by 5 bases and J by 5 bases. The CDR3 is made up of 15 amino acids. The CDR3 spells CASSPPSGNQNIQYF. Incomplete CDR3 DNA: TGTGCCAGCAGCCCTCCTAGCGGAAATCAAAACATT.

The CDR3 bases that were read are TGTGCCAGCAGTTTGCGACAGGTACCCTACGAG. Its translation is CASSLRQVPYE. The CDR3, in full, reads CASSLRQVPYEQYF. V is TRBV28 and J is TRBJ2-7; tentative D call: TRBD1 (6 bases). The read is 3 residues too short to cover the CDR3 end, so that end is filled in from the germline J gene. This CDR3 is 14 amino acids long. CDR1 is MDHEN and CDR2 is SYDVKM in the germline V gene. The germline V and J ends were trimmed by 3 bases and 2 bases, with 11 bases remaining between them.

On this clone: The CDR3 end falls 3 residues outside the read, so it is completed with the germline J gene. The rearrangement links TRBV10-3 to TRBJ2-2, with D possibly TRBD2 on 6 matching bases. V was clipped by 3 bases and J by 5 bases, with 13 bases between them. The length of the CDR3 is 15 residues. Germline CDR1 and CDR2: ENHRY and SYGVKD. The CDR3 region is CAISEGGVWTGELFF. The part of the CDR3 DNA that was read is TGTGCCATCAGTGAAGGAGGGGTCTGGACCGGGGAG.

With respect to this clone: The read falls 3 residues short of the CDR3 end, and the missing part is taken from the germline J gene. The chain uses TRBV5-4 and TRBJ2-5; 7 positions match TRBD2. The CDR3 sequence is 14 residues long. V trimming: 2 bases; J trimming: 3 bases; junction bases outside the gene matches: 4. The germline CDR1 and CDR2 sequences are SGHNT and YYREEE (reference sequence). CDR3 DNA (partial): TGTGCCAGCAGCTTAGGACTAGTTGAAGAGACC. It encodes CASSLGLVEET. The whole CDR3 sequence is CASSLGLVEETQYF.

The sequenced part of the CDR3 DNA is TGCAGCGTTTCCAGCGGGGCCTACGAG. Its translation: CSVSSGAYE. The CDR3 in its entirety is CSVSSGAYEQYF. The J gene is TRBJ2-7, the V gene TRBV29-1, with 7 bases identical to TRBD2. The CDR3 goes on 3 residues after the read ends, and that part is filled in from the germline J gene. Germline CDR1 reads SQVTM; CDR2 reads ANQGSEA. The CDR3 spans 12 residues. V trimming: 5 bases; J trimming: 2 bases; junction bases outside the gene matches: 3.

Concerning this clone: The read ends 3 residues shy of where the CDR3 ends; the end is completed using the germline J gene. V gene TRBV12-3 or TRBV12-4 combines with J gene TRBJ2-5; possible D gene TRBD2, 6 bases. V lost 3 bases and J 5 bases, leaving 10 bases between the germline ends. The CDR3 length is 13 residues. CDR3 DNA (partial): TGTGCCAGCAGTTTTGGTCGGGGGGAGACC. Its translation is CASSFGRGET. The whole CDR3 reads CASSFGRGETQYF.

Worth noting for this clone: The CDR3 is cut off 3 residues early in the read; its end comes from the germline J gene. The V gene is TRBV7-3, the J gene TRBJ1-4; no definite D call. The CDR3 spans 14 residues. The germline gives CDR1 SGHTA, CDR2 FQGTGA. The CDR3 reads CASSLYRDNSPLFF. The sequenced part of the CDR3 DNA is TGTGCCAGCAGCTTATACAGAGATAATTCACCA.

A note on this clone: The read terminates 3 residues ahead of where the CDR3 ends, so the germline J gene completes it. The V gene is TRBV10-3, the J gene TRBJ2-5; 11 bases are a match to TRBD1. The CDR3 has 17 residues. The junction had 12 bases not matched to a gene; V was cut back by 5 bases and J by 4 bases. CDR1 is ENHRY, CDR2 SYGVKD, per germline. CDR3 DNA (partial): TGTGCCATCAGTTGGACAGGGGGCGGCGCGGGAGGAGAGACC. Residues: CAISWTGGGAGGET. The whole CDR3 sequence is CAISWTGGGAGGETQYF.

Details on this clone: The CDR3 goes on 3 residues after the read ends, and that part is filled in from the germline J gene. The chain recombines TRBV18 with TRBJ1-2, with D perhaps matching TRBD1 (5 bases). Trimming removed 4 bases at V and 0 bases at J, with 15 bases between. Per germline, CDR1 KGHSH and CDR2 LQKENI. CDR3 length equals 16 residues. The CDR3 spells CASSLGTGRANYGYTF. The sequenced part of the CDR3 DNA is TGTGCCAGCTCACTAGGAACAGGCAGAGCTAACTATGGC. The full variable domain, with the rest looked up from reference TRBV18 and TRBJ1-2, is NAGVMQNPRHLVRRRGQEARLRCSPMKGHSHVYWYRQLPEEGLKFMVYLQKENIIDESGMPKERFSAEFPKEGPSILRIQQVVRGDSAAYFCASSLGTGRANYGYTFGSGTRLTVV.

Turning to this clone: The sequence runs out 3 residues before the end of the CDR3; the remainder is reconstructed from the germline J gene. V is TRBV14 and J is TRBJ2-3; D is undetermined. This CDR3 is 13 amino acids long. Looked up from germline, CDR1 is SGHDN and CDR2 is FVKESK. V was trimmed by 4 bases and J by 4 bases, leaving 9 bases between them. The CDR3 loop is CASSPDLADTQYF. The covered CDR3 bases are TGTGCCAGCAGCCCCGACTTGGCAGATACG.

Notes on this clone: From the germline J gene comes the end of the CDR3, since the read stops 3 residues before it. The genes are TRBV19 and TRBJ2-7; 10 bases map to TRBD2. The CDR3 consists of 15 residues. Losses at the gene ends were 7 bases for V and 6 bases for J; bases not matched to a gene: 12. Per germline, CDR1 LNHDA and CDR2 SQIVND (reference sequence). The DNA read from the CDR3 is TGTGCCAGTACGTTGGCAGCGGGAGGGCCTAGCGAG. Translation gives CASTLAAGGPSE. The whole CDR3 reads CASTLAAGGPSEQYF.

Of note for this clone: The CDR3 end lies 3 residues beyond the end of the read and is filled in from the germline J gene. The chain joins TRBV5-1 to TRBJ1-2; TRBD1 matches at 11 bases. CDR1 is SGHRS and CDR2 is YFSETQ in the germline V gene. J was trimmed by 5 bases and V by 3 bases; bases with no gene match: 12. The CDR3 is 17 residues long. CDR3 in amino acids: CASSYNRDRGERYGYTF. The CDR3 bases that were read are TGCGCCAGCAGCTACAACCGGGACAGGGGGGAGAGGTATGGC.

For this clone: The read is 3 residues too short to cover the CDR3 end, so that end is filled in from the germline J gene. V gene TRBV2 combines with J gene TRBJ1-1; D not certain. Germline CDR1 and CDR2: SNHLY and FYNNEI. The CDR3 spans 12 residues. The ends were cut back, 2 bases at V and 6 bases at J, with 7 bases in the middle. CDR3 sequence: CASSELRAEAFF. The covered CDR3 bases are TGTGCCAGCAGTGAATTGCGCGCTGAA.

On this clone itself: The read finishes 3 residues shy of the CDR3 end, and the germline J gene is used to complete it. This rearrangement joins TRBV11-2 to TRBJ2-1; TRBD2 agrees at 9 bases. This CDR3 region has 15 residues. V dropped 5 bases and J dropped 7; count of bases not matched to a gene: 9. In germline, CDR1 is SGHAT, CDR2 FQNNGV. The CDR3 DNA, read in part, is TGTGCCAGCAGCCAGGGAGCGGGAGGAAGGAATGAG. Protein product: CASSQGAGGRNE. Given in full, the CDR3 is CASSQGAGGRNEQFF. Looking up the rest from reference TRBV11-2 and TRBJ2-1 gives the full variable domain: EAGVAQSPRYKIIEKRQSVAFWCNPISGHATLYWYQQILGQGPKLLIQFQNNGVVDDSQLPKDRFSAERLKGVDSTLKIQPAKLEDSAVYLCASSQGAGGRNEQFFGPGTRLTVL.

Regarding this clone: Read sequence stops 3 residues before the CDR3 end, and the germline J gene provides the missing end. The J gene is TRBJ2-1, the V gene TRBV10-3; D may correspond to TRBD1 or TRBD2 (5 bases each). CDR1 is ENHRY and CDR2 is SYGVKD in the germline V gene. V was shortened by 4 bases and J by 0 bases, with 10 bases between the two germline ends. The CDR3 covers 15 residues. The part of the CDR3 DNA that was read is TGTGCCATCAGTGGAGGGCAGGGCTCCTACAATGAG. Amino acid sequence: CAISGGQGSYNE. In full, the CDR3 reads CAISGGQGSYNEQFF.

CDR3 amino acids: CASSLTGYAAFF. CDR3 bases read: TGTGCCAGCAGTTTGACAGGGTATGCG. This rearrangement joins TRBV28 to TRBJ1-1; 7 bases align to TRBD1. The CDR3 end is not reached by the read, which stops 3 residues before it; the germline J gene fills it in. This CDR3 spans 12 amino acids. Germline V CDR1 and CDR2: MDHEN, SYDVKM.

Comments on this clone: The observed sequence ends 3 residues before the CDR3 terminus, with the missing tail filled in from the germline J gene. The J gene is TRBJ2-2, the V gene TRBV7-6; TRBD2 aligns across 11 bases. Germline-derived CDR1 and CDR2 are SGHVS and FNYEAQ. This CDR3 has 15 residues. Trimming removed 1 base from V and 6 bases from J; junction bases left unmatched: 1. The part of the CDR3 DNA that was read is TGTGCCAGCAGCTTAGTAGCGGGAGGGGCCGGGGAG. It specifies CASSLVAGGAGE. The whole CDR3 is CASSLVAGGAGELFF.

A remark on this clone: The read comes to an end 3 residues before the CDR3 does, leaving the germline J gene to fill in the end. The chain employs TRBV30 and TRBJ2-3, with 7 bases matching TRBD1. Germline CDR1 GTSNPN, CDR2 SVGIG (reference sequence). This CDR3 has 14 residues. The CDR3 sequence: CAWSDRGGNQPQYF. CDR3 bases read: TGTGCCTGGAGTGACAGGGGTGGCAATCAGCCG.

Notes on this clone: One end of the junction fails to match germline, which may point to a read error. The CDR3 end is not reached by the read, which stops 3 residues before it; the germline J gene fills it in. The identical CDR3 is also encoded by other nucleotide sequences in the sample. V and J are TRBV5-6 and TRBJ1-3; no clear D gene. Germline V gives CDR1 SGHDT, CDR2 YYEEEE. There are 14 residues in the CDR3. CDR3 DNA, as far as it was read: TGTGCCAGCAGCTTCAGCGGCTCTGGAAACACA. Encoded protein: CASSFSGSGNT. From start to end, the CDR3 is CASSFSGSGNTIYF. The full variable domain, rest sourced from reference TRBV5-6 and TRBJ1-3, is DAGVTQSPTHLIKTRGQQVTLRCSPKSGHDTVSWYQQALGQGPQFIFQYYEEEERQRGNFPDRFSGHQFPNYSSELNVNALLLGDSALYLCASSFSGSGNTIYFGEGSWLTVV.

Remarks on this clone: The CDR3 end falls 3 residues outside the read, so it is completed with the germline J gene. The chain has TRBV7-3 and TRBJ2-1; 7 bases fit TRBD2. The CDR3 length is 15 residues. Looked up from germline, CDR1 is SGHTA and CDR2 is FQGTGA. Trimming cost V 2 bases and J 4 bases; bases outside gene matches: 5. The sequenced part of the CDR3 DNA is TGTGCCAGCAGCTTAGATTTCGGGGGGTACAATGAG. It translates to CASSLDFGGYNE. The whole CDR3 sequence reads CASSLDFGGYNEQFF.

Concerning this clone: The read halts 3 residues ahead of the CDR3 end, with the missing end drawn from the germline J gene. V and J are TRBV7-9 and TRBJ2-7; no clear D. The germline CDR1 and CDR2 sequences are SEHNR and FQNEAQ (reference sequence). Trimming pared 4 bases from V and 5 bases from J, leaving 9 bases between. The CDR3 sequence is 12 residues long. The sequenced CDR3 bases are TGTGCCAGCAGCTATGGGCGCAACGAG. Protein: CASSYGRNE. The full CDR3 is CASSYGRNEQYF.

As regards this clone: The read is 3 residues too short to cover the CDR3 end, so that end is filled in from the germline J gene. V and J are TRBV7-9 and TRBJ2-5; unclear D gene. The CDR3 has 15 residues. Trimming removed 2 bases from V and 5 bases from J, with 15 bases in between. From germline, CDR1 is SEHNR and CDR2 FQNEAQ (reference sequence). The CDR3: CASSLRAPMAETQYF. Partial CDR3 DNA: TGTGCCAGCAGCTTAAGGGCTCCGATGGCGGAGACC.

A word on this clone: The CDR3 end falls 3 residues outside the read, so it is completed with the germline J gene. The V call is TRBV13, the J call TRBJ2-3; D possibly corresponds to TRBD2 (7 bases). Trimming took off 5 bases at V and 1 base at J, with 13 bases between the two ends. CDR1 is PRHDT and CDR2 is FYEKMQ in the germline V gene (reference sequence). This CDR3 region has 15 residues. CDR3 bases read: TGTGCCAGCAGCCCGCGGGGGACACGCACAGATACG. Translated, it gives CASSPRGTRTDT. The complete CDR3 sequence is CASSPRGTRTDTQYF.

CDR3 region: CASSGDSHLDTQYF. Incomplete CDR3 DNA: TGTGCCAGCAGTGGAGACTCGCACTTAGATACG. The chain recombines TRBV2 with TRBJ2-3; D uncertain. The read finishes 3 residues shy of the CDR3 end, and the germline J gene is used to complete it. Trimming shortened V by 4 bases and J by 5 bases, and 13 bases separated the two germline ends. This CDR3 is 14 amino acids long. The germline V gene has CDR1 SNHLY and CDR2 FYNNEI.

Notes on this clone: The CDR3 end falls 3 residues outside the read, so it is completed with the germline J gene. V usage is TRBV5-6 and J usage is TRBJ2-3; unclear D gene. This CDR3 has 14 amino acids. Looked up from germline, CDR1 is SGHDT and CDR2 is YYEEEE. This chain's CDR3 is CASSLAIQQETQYF. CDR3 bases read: TGTGCCAGCAGCTTGGCCATACAGCAAGAGACG.